The 14 T cell receptor beta chains given below trace back to one sample, sequenced in a study of radiotherapy plus CTLA-4 blockade in lung cancer. Clones were read by immunoSEQ multiplex PCR, and TCRdb kept only the in-frame ones, dropping some. In the table there are some 110,000 clones, 81% of which are singletons. The starting material was peripheral blood, obtained from a patient treated with radiotherapy plus ipilimumab. All receptors come from a human donor with non-small cell lung cancer that progressed on radiotherapy plus ipilimumab. Some clones in this sample may be carry-over from other donors' samples.

V is TRBV12-2 and J is TRBJ1-2; the D call of TRBD1 is as the table states it, not checked on the DNA. TRBV12-2 is described as a pseudogene. This CDR3 region has 14 residues. In DNA, the CDR3 is TGTGCAAGTCGCTTAAGTACGACAGGGAATGGCTACACCTTC. Translated, it gives CASRLSTTGNGYTF.

This clone occurred once. The chain uses TRBV18 and TRBJ2-1; 7 bases align to TRBD1. Germline trimming cut 4 bases from V and 5 bases from J; bases unmatched to any gene: 2. The germline V gene encodes CDR1 KGHSH and CDR2 LQKENI. This CDR3 has 13 amino acids. CDR3 loop: CASSLGTDNEQFF. The CDR3, as DNA: TGTGCCAGCTCACTGGGGACAGACAATGAGCAGTTCTTC.

The chain recombines TRBV5-4 with TRBJ2-3; 11 positions agree with TRBD2. This CDR3 has 16 amino acids. Trimming cost V 2 bases and J 4 bases; bases outside gene matches: 6. The V gene's germline CDR1 is SGHNT and CDR2 YYREEE (reference sequence). The CDR3 nucleotides read TGTGCCAGCAGCTTACGACTAGCGGGGTCCCCAGATACGCAGTATTTT. This encodes CASSLRLAGSPDTQYF.

This rearrangement joins TRBV27 to TRBJ2-5; 7 positions match TRBD1. With 4 bases clipped from V and 5 bases from J, the junction kept 4 bases outside the gene matches. The CDR3 runs to 13 residues. The germline V gene encodes CDR1 MNHEY and CDR2 SMNVEV (reference sequence). The CDR3 spells CASSSQGTETQYF. DNA of the CDR3: TGTGCCAGCAGTTCACAGGGGACGGAGACCCAGTACTTC.

The J gene is TRBJ1-6, the V gene TRBV12-5, with 7 nucleotides matching TRBD1. The CDR3 covers 13 residues. Germline values: CDR1 LGHNT, CDR2 FRNRAP. J gave up 13 bases and V 1 base, and 4 bases lay outside the gene matches. CDR3 DNA: TGTGCTAGTGGTTTGGAAGACAGGGCCCCCCTCCACTTT. It encodes CASGLEDRAPLHF.

This clone was seen more than once but under ten times. The rearrangement links TRBV10-3 to TRBJ1-1; 8 nucleotides line up with TRBD1. Looked up from germline, CDR1 is ENHRY and CDR2 is SYGVKD. This CDR3 is 14 amino acids long. Trimming at V came to 6 bases and at J to 0 bases, leaving 3 bases not matched to a gene. The CDR3 DNA is TGTGCCATCAGGCAGACAGGGGTGAACACTGAAGCTTTCTTT. Protein: CAIRQTGVNTEAFF.

The chain is built from TRBV2 and TRBJ1-5; 7 nucleotides agree with TRBD1. The germline gives CDR1 SNHLY, CDR2 FYNNEI. This CDR3 contains 15 residues. Trimming at V came to 6 bases and at J to 4 bases, leaving 9 bases not matched to a gene. CDR3: CASRADRAGNQPQHF. The DNA for the CDR3 is TGTGCCAGCAGAGCCGACAGGGCTGGGAATCAGCCCCAGCATTTT.

This sequence joins TRBV5-1 and TRBJ2-7; 8 bases match TRBD2. The germline V gene encodes CDR1 SGHRS and CDR2 YFSETQ. The ends lost 0 bases at V and 12 bases at J; junction bases unmatched: 14. This CDR3 is 15 amino acids long. In DNA form, the CDR3 reads TGCGCCAGCAGCTTGGGGACTAGCCGAATGTTGCTGCGGTACTTC. This codes for CASSLGTSRMLLRYF.

The rearrangement links TRBV5-1 to TRBJ1-1; 9 bases are shared with TRBD1. Per the germline V gene, CDR1 is SGHRS and CDR2 is YFSETQ. The CDR3 totals 13 residues. With 2 bases clipped from V and 8 bases from J, the junction kept 4 bases outside the gene matches. Here the CDR3 reads CASSFSGTGEAFF. The CDR3 bases are TGCGCCAGCAGCTTCTCCGGGACAGGGGAAGCTTTCTTT.

CDR3 coding DNA: TGTGCCAGCAGTGAAATTTCCGAGAACACTGAAGCTTTCTTT. Its translation is CASSEISENTEAFF. This sequence joins TRBV6-1 and TRBJ1-1; no definite D call. V gave up 2 bases and J gave up 1 base, with 8 bases separating them. Germline CDR1 MNHNS, CDR2 SASEGT. This CDR3 is built from 14 residues.

This clone was seen a few times. The V gene is TRBV5-5, the J gene TRBJ2-7, with D hard to call. The CDR3 contains 14 residues. CDR1 is SGHKS and CDR2 is YYEKEE in the germline V gene (reference sequence). The V gene lost 1 base and the J gene lost 3 bases, with 11 bases spanning the gap. The CDR3 DNA is TGTGCCAGCAGCTTGACTGACCGGAACTACGAGCAGTACTTC. Amino acids: CASSLTDRNYEQYF.

V is TRBV29-1 and J is TRBJ2-2, with 7 bases lining up with TRBD1. Trimming took 7 bases from V and 2 from J; bases not matched to a gene: 4. Per germline, CDR1 SQVTM and CDR2 ANQGSEA. The CDR3 is 13 residues long. Written as DNA, the CDR3 is TGCAGCGGGGGACAGAAAAACACCGGGGAGCTGTTTTTT. It is translated as CSGGQKNTGELFF.

Turning to this clone: Sequence at one end of the junction differs from germline and may be a read error. CDR3 in DNA: TGTGCTAGCAGCCAATCGGGAGTAGGGAACACCATATATTTT. This gives the protein CASSQSGVGNTIYF. The V and J genes are TRBV7-7 and TRBJ1-3; D call uncertain. This CDR3 is 14 amino acids long. Germline CDR1 is SSHAT and CDR2 is FNYEAQ (reference sequence).

This clone was detected a few times. For the CDR3, the DNA is TGTGCCAGTAGTTTCCTCGGGGCCCACACTGAAGCTTTCTTT. It codes for CASSFLGAHTEAFF. V usage is TRBV19 and J usage is TRBJ1-1; weak D call: TRBD1 (5 bases). Trimming stripped 5 bases from V and 3 bases from J, with 13 bases between. This CDR3 region has 14 residues. The germline V gene has CDR1 LNHDA and CDR2 SQIVND (reference sequence). The full variable domain, rest sourced from reference TRBV19 and TRBJ1-1, is DGGITQSPKYLFRKEGQNVTLSCEQNLNHDAMYWYRQDPGQGLRLIYYSQIVNDFQKGDIAEGYSVSREKKESFPLTVTSAQKNPTAFYLCASSFLGAHTEAFFGQGTRLTVV.